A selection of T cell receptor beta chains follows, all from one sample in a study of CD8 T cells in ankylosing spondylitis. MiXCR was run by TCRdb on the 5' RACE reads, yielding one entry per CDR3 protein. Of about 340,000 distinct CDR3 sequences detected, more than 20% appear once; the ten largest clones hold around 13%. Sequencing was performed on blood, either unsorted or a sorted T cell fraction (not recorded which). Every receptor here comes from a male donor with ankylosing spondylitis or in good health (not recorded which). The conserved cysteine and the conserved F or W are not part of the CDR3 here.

SVAGPTGELF	10	TRBJ2-2	TRBV29-1
ASSPGDRRDSYEQY	14	TRBJ2-7	TRBV7-9
ASSSWDMYNEQF	12	TRBJ2-1	TRBV5-4
ASSPPLKRDGYT	12	TRBJ1-2	TRBV11-1
ASSYLAGRTGELF	13	TRBJ2-2	TRBV6-2/TRBV6-3
ASRRDNVPEQY	11	TRBJ2-7	TRBV7-9
ASSQEVGTGYEQY	13	TRBJ2-7	TRBV4-1
ASSEEGFSDEQY	12	TRBJ2-7	TRBV2
AIRAIGDEQY	10	TRBJ2-7	TRBV10-3
ASSLNPYEQY	10	TRBJ2-7	TRBV12-3/TRBV12-4
ASSKEGGGDLYNEQF	15	TRBJ2-1	TRBV21-1
ASSQDGMWRGDYQETQY	17	TRBJ2-5	TRBV3-1
ASSDHRDAGELF	12	TRBJ2-2	TRBV9
ASSQVRGSYEQY	12	TRBJ2-7	TRBV4-1
ASRPIAGGYTGELF	14	TRBJ2-2	TRBV12-3/TRBV12-4
ASTHPRRGGSTDTQY	15	TRBJ2-3	TRBV12-3/TRBV12-4
ASLDRGNEQF	10	TRBJ2-1	TRBV7-9
SVHTPGQGTDNEQF	14	TRBJ2-1	TRBV29-1
ASSAGPLSANEQF	13	TRBJ2-1	TRBV6-1
ASSFWTGWYEQY	12	TRBJ2-7	TRBV9
ASSQVGGVGEQF	12	TRBJ2-1	TRBV4-1
ASSQGTGTVYEQY	13	TRBJ2-7	TRBV4-2
ASSEETVRDTQY	12	TRBJ2-3	TRBV9
ASSLDGRVFTDTQY	14	TRBJ2-3	TRBV5-1
SARGLAGGRLLGEQF	15	TRBJ2-1	TRBV20-1
ASSLGTETSGNTIY	14	TRBJ1-3	TRBV12-3/TRBV12-4
SVEENGNEQF	10	TRBJ2-1	TRBV29-1
ASSEDRGGANVLT	13	TRBJ2-6	TRBV10-2
ASSNRYSYEQY	11	TRBJ2-7	TRBV6-5
ASSPRGRLSYEQY	13	TRBJ2-7	TRBV6-1
ASRAGGRHEQF	11	TRBJ2-1	TRBV10-2